This is a list of T cell receptor beta chains from one sample in a study of identical twins. TCRdb processed the 5' RACE reads anew with MiXCR; each CDR3 protein has one entry. The table lists 1,800,000 or so distinct CDR3 sequences, less than 40% of them singletons, with roughly 0.3% in the top ten. The sequenced sample consisted of cord blood. The receptors were sampled from a newborn girl in good health. CDR3s include the opening cysteine and the closing phenylalanine or tryptophan. A D gene is named only where the DNA matches it firmly. Some rows have no size entry. The others give once, few or many, or a class for an expanded clone.

>TRBV20-1|many|TRBD1|TRBJ2-6
CSASESVGTVSFSGANVLTF
TGCAGTGCTAGTGAATCGGTCGGGACAGTAAGTTTCTCTGGGGCCAACGTCCTGACTTTC
>TRBV4-1|NA|TRBD2|TRBJ2-3
CASSQDRPSGPTDTQYF
TGCGCCAGCAGCCAAGATCGGCCTAGCGGGCCCACAGATACGCAGTATTTT
>TRBV20-1|NA|TRBD2|TRBJ2-1
CSARREGQAVYNEQFF
TGCAGTGCTAGACGGGAGGGCCAGGCTGTCTACAATGAGCAGTTCTTC
>TRBV5-6|few|NA|TRBJ1-2
CASSRSVSTANYGYTF
TGTGCCAGCAGCCGGTCAGTCAGCACAGCTAACTATGGCTACACCTTC
>TRBV5-8|NA|NA|TRBJ2-6
CASSLGQLAGANVLTF
TGTGCCAGCAGCTTGGGGCAGTTAGCTGGGGCCAACGTCCTGACTTTC
>TRBV30|NA|NA|TRBJ2-7
CAWSAGTYEQYF
TGTGCCTGGAGTGCAGGGACCTACGAGCAGTACTTC
>TRBV7-6|NA|NA|TRBJ2-1
CASTIGAGGNEQFF
TGTGCCAGCACCATAGGTGCGGGTGGCAATGAGCAGTTCTTC
>TRBV6-1|NA|TRBD1|TRBJ1-5
CASSEWRQGGQPQHF
TGTGCCAGCAGTGAATGGAGACAGGGAGGTCAGCCCCAGCATTTT
>TRBV5-1|many|NA|TRBJ2-3
CASSLLGGGDTQYF
TGCGCCAGCAGCTTATTAGGAGGAGGAGATACGCAGTATTTT
>TRBV9|many|NA|TRBJ2-3
CASSAQNTDTQYF
TGTGCCAGCAGCGCCCAAAACACAGATACGCAGTATTTT
>TRBV28|few|TRBD1|TRBJ2-1
CASSRSDRREQFF
TGTGCCAGCAGCCGATCGGACAGGAGGGAGCAGTTCTTC
>TRBV27|few|TRBD1|TRBJ2-7
CASSPHRGDEQYF
TGTGCCAGCAGTCCACACAGGGGAGACGAGCAGTACTTC
>TRBV6-6|few|NA|TRBJ1-2
CASVTGFYGYTF
TGTGCCAGCGTTACAGGGTTCTATGGCTACACCTTC
>TRBV5-1|few|TRBD1|TRBJ2-3
CASSFQGAADTQYF
TGCGCCAGCAGCTTCCAGGGGGCTGCAGATACGCAGTATTTT
>TRBV20-1|NA|NA|TRBJ2-7
CSARDVGASGPYGQYF
TGCAGTGCTAGAGATGTGGGGGCTAGCGGTCCCTACGGGCAGTACTTC
>TRBV5-5|NA|NA|TRBJ1-1
CAGSLGPGRGEAFF
TGTGCCGGCAGCTTGGGTCCGGGAAGGGGTGAAGCTTTCTTT
>TRBV28|NA|NA|TRBJ2-7
CASSRPAGPYEQYF
TGTGCCAGCAGTCGCCCAGCGGGCCCCTACGAGCAGTACTTC